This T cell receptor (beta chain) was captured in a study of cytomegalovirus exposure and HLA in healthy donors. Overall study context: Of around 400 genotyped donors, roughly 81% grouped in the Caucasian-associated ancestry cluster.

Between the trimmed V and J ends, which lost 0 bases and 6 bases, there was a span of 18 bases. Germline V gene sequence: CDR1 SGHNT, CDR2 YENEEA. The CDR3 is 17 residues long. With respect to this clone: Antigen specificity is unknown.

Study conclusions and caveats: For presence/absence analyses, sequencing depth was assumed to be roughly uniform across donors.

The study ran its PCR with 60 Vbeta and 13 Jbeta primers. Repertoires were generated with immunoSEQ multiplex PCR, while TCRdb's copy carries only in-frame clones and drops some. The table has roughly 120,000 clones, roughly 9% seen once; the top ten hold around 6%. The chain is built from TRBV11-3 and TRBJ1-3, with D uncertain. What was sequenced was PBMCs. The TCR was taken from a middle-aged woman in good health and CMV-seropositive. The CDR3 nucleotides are TGTGCCAGCAGCTTAGATCGAGGCCGCGGCGGCGAAAACACCATATATTTT. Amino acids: CASSLDRGRGGENTIYF.